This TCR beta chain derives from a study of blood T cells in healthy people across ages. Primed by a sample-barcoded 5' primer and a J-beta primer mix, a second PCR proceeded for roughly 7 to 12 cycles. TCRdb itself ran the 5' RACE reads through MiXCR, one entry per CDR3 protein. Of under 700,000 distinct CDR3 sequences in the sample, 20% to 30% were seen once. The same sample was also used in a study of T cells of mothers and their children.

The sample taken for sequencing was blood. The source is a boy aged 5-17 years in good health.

The CDR3 region is CASSLVEGASTEAFF. The CDR3 bases are TGTGCCAGCAGCTTAGTAGAGGGGGCGAGCACTGAAGCTTTCTTT. The chain uses TRBV7-8 and TRBJ1-1; TRBD1 aligns across 7 bases. V lost 1 base to trimming and J lost 4 bases; unmatched junction nucleotides: 6. The CDR3 covers 15 residues. In germline, CDR1 is SGHVS, CDR2 FQNEAQ.